This T cell receptor (beta chain) was captured by sequencing in a study of shared clonotypes between healthy human individuals. The authors ran unsorted PBMC replicate PCRs on about 300 ng DNA, approximately 30,000 T cell genomes. Per the original data handling: ImmunoSEQ supplied junction-only sequences lacking quality scores, so filtering was different. Clones were read by immunoSEQ multiplex PCR, and TCRdb kept only the in-frame ones, dropping some. V and J calls and clone size are as listed in that table; D and trimming were resolved from the DNA. The sample holds 400,000 to 500,000 clones, 60% to 85% seen once. The CDR3 is 14 amino acids. CDR1 and CDR2 (germline): MDHEN, SYDVKM. Trimming left V 7 bases short and J 1 base short, with 14 bases between. With respect to this clone: Its antigen is currently unknown.

Extraction of genomic DNA in unsorted samples used approximately 84 million PBMCs. Findings of the study overall: Only blood samples were collected, and tissue repertoires likely differ.

This chain links TRBV28 with TRBJ2-7, with TRBD2 as a possible D gene (6 bases). The specimen was PBMCs. The TCR sequence derives from a woman in her thirties or forties in good health. Some clones in this sample may be carry-over from other donors' samples. The CDR3 region is CASKGGGVSYEQYF. Here the CDR3 DNA reads TGTGCCAGCAAGGGAGGAGGCGTTTCCTACGAGCAGTACTTC.